This TCR beta chain was sequenced in a study of blood T cell repertoires in COVID-19. Across the whole study: Researchers got acute and convalescent COVID-19 samples from the United States, Italy and Spain.

Original processing notes: Quantification of nucleated cells was approximated via reference gene primer amplification. The assay was immunoSEQ multiplex PCR, and TCRdb's table has in-frame clones only and misses some. The D gene and trimming were derived from the DNA, and the V and J assignments and clone size from that table. The sample has over 130,000 clones, over 60% seen once; the top ten hold approximately 17%. CDR3 size: 14 residues. The germline V and J ends were trimmed by 6 bases and 7 bases, with 15 bases remaining between them. CDR1 and CDR2 from the germline V gene are MNHEY and SMNVEV (reference sequence). This clone was seen a single time.

The clonotype was recovered from a man aged 50 to 59 with acute or convalescent COVID-19. Material for sequencing was peripheral blood. The V call is TRBV27, the J call TRBJ1-4, with a tentative D call TRBD1 (6 bases). The CDR3 here is CASSRPGVTEKLFF. In nucleotides, the CDR3 is TGTGCCAGCAGCAGACCAGGGGTTACTGAAAAACTGTTTTTT. Full variable domain (rest looked up from reference TRBV27 and TRBJ1-4): EAQVTQNPRYLITVTGKKLTVTCSQNMNHEYMSWYRQDPGLGLRQIYYSMNVEVTDKGDVPEGYKVSRKEKRNFPLILESPSPNQTSLYFCASSRPGVTEKLFFGSGTQLSVL.